What follows is one T cell receptor (beta chain) and its context. This clone appeared a single time. What this receptor recognizes is not known. No much larger clone exists at a distance of one base, and base qualities are not known. From the cysteine up to the phenylalanine, the CDR3 has a length of 15 residues. Of the read, only the CDR3 DNA is kept; its 45 bases are in frame from base 1. CDR1 SGHRS and CDR2 YFSETQ are derived from the germline V gene. The junction shows trimming of 3 bases on V and 3 bases on J, and the gene matches do not reach 7 bases of it. The donors were healthy, HIV-negative adults with no recently reported acute infections or vaccinations. Only Caucasian adults living in Nashville, Tennessee, USA were represented among the donors. CD4+ T cells were enriched through magnetic negative selection, after which naive cells were positively selected on CD45RA and the remaining negative fraction served as the memory subset. Blood was obtained by leukapheresis, after which PBMCs were separated by Ficoll-Histopaque density gradient centrifugation and cryopreserved in liquid nitrogen vapor phase. Analytical flow cytometry was used to check the purity and quantity of every magnetically sorted T cell population. Genomic DNA was isolated from every sorted fraction and measured by UV absorbance on a Nanodrop 2000c.

Using the deep immunoSEQ assay, multiplex PCR amplified TCR CDR3 regions from genomic DNA. Extracted genomic DNA from each cell subset was distributed evenly across all wells of several immunoSEQ 96-well plates, and each plate was treated as a replicate. Each replicate PCR for sorted subsets received about 200 ng genomic DNA, equal to around 32,000 T cell genomes. The purified libraries were quantified using a Qubit 3.0 fluorometer, sized with a Bioanalyzer 2100, and then quantified again using the KAPA Library Quantification kit. Every immunoSEQ 96-well plate was sequenced on a dedicated single-read 150-cycle Illumina NextSeq 550 flow cell. Concerning the study's data processing: Because the immunoSEQ output held only junctional sequences and lacked quality scores, the filtering could not match the filtering applied to full-length reads. To assign V/J genes and CDR3, sequences were annotated using PyIR, a Python wrapper for IgBLAST v1.9, with IMGT germline references. Any read was removed if the V/J assignment was weak (E-value above 1e-6), the CDR3 was missing, or the read contained stop codons, out-of-frame junctions, or ambiguous translated residues. A V3J clonotype was defined by an identical inferred V gene, J gene, and CDR3 amino acid sequence. The percentage overlap between two repertoires was calculated by dividing the number of shared unique clonotypes by the size of the smaller repertoire. Three approaches were used to assess repertoire richness: RTK rarefaction, the Chao1 estimator, and Recon v2.1 estimates of unobserved clonotypes. For all TCRbeta clonotypes obtained by the gDNA method from a few donors, generation probabilities were computed with OLGA. The table comes from immuneACCESS by way of TCRdb, which keeps in-frame sequences with V and J called. Part of the clones is missing from these tables; in studies checked, under half for an unresolved V gene and the rest for unknown reasons. D and trimming come from the DNA, and the V and J calls and clone size come from that table. The sample records hundreds of thousands of clones, approximately 79% of which are singletons. The ten largest clonotypes hold about 1.8% of the sample.

This entry belongs to a study of shared clonotypes between healthy human individuals (dated by TCRdb to the early 2020s). For the wider study: The cohort included a few men and a couple of women between 18 and 49 years of age. To increase sequencing depth and limit assay-specific biases, TCR repertoire library preparation and sequencing were carried out by different laboratories using diverse techniques. For each donor, CD4 naive and CD4 memory were each given three plates, CD8 naive was given two plates, and CD8 memory was given one plate. Each donor's leukapheresis produced roughly between roughly 0.85 and 10 billion PBMCs. To estimate repertoire size and how much clonotype sharing occurs between individuals, the study deeply sequenced the blood TCR repertoires of 5 or 6 healthy adults.

General findings and caveats noted by the study authors: Naive subsets generally had larger estimated clonotype richness than memory subsets did. Sampling was limited to blood, and TCR repertoires in tissue likely differ from TCR repertoires in blood. Higher generation probabilities were observed for clonotypes shared by all four sorted-subset donors than for non-shared clonotypes. Sharing across a few donors was observed for approximately 4.6% of naive CD4, 3% to 3.5% of naive CD8, about 2.5% of memory CD4, and 0.4% of memory CD8 clonotypes. Pairwise subsampling led to the expectation that sequencing depth would affect the degree of clonotype sharing among donors. Even with the large sequencing depth, rarefaction of the sorted-subset datasets indicated that sequencing was incomplete. Because the study included only a small number of donors, the genetic and exposure-history diversity represented was limited.

Sequences were obtained from memory CD4+ T cells sorted from blood. Read against the paper, the sample's cell subset or site label means: CD45RA-negative fraction. The chain is made from TRBV5-1 and TRBJ2-7; TRBD1 agrees with 9 junctional bases. This TCR came from a woman aged 25 to 45 in good health. The CDR3: CASSWADRGVYEQYF. The sequenced DNA is TGCGCCAGCAGCTGGGCGGACAGGGGTGTCTACGAGCAGTACTTC.